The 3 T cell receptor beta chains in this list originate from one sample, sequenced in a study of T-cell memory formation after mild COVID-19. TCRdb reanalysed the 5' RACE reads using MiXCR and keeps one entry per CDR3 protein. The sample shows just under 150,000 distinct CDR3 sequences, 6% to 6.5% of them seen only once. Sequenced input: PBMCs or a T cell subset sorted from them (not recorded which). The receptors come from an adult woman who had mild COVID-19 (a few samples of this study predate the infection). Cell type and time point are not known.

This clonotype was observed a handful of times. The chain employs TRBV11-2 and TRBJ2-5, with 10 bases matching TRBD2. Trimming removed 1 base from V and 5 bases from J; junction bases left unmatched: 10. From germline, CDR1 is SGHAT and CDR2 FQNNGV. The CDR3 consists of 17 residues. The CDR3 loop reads CASSLGPLAGELETQYF. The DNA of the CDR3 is TGTGCCAGCAGCTTAGGTCCCCTAGCGGGAGAATTGGAGACCCAGTACTTC. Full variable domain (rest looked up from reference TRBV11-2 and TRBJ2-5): EAGVAQSPRYKIIEKRQSVAFWCNPISGHATLYWYQQILGQGPKLLIQFQNNGVVDDSQLPKDRFSAERLKGVDSTLKIQPAKLEDSAVYLCASSLGPLAGELETQYFGPGTRLLVL.

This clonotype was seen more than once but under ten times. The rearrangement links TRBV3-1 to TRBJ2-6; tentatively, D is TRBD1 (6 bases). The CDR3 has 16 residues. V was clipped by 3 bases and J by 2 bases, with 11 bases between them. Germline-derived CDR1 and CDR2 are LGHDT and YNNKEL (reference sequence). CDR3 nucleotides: TGTGCCAGCAGCCAGTCCCACAGGGCTGGGGCCAACGTCCTGACTTTC. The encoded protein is CASSQSHRAGANVLTF.

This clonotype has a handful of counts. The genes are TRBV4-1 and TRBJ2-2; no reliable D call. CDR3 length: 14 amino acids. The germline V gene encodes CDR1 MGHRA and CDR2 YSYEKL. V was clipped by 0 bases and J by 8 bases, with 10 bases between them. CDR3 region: CASSQEAFRGELFF. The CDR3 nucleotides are TGCGCCAGCAGCCAAGAAGCATTTAGGGGGGAGCTGTTTTTT.